The clone carrying this T cell receptor (beta chain) was seen many times. What it binds is not known. Germline CDR1 MNHEY, CDR2 SMNVEV (reference sequence). V lost 5 bases to trimming and J lost 0 bases, with 11 bases between them. This CDR3 has 16 residues. One entry per CDR3 protein, called by TCRdb with MiXCR from the 5' RACE reads. The data hold 150,000 to 200,000 distinct CDR3 sequences, with around a sixth observed a single time. The data are from a study of CD8 T cells in ankylosing spondylitis. Study conclusions and caveats: According to the report, clones linked to the disease were significantly enriched in matched synovial fluid samples taken from ankylosing spondylitis patients. A number of the motif variants had already been described in reactive arthritis synovial fluid and blood.

The chain has TRBV27 and TRBJ2-6, with D hard to call. The sequencing input was blood, either unsorted or a sorted T cell fraction (not recorded which). The receptor comes from a male donor under 30 with ankylosing spondylitis or in good health (not recorded which). Here the CDR3 DNA reads TGTGCCAGCAGTCAAGGACGGTTCTCTGGGGCCAACGTCCTGACTTTC. Amino acids: CASSQGRFSGANVLTF. The full variable domain, completed using reference TRBV27 and TRBJ2-6, is EAQVTQNPRYLITVTGKKLTVTCSQNMNHEYMSWYRQDPGLGLRQIYYSMNVEVTDKGDVPEGYKVSRKEKRNFPLILESPSPNQTSLYFCASSQGRFSGANVLTFGAGSRLTVL.